This T cell receptor beta chain appears in the sequencing data of a study of beta chain features in type 1 diabetes. Background on the study: Healthy donors, compared against patients, showed similar age, gender and cell yields. Findings of the study overall: Researchers reported that naive, central memory and Treg TCRB repertoires appeared more similar in patients than in healthy donors. Fewer junction insertions and more nucleotide deletions appeared in type 1 diabetes patients.

CD4+ naive, central memory, regulatory and stem cell-like memory cells were sorted via CD45RO/CCR7/CD25/CD127/CD95/CD27. As every portion of the isolated RNA was reverse transcribed, the sequencing read expressed TCRB transcripts. TCRdb keeps only in-frame clones here, not all; method: immunoSEQ multiplex PCR. This sample has 130,000 to 150,000 clones, with approximately 9.2% found just once. Points on this clone: No antigen is known for it. This specimen includes other DNA sequences encoding the same CDR3.

Trimming left V 3 bases short and J 4 bases short, with 10 bases between. CDR3 length: 13 amino acids. CDR1 is SGHTA and CDR2 is FQGNSA in the germline V gene. The material sequenced was central memory CD4+ T cells from blood. This receptor was taken from a man between 18 and 35 years old in good health. V is TRBV7-2 and J is TRBJ2-7; a weak D match, TRBD2 (7 bases). CDR3 sequence (DNA): TGTGCCAGCAGCTTGGGGGGGCGGTACGAGCAGTACTTC. Translation gives CASSLGGRYEQYF.